Listed here are 27 T cell receptor beta chains from one sample, sequenced in a study of shared clonotypes between healthy human individuals. Selected positively for CCR7 and CD45RO-negative, naive CD8 cells excluded terminally differentiated effector memory CD45RA+ cells. The protocol was immunoSEQ multiplex PCR, while the TCRdb copy is restricted to in-frame clones and leaves out a portion. Of just over 2,000,000 clones detected, roughly 94% appear once; the ten largest clones hold 0.85% to 1.2%. The specimen sequenced was naive CD8+ T cells sorted from blood. Receptor source: a man aged 18 to 29 in good health.

The chain carries TRBV12-5 and TRBJ2-7; D is ambiguous. From germline, CDR1 is LGHNT and CDR2 FRNRAP. The V end lost 4 bases, the J end lost 5 bases, and 9 bases lay between the germline ends. This CDR3 has 12 amino acids. The CDR3 region is CASGWGGDEQYF. As DNA, the CDR3 is TGTGCTAGTGGTTGGGGTGGAGACGAGCAGTACTTC.

This chain connects TRBV28 to TRBJ2-3; no reliable D call. V lost 3 bases and J 0 bases, leaving 16 bases between the germline ends. The germline V gene has CDR1 MDHEN and CDR2 SYDVKM. This CDR3 spans 17 amino acids. In DNA, the CDR3 is TGTGCCAGCAGTTTCGGATTCCGGACCTGGAGCACAGATACGCAGTATTTT. This encodes CASSFGFRTWSTDTQYF. Full variable domain (outside the CDR3, taken from reference TRBV28 and TRBJ2-3): DVKVTQSSRYLVKRTGEKVFLECVQDMDHENMFWYRQDPGLGLRLIYFSYDVKMKEKGDIPEGYSVSREKKERFSLILESASTNQTSMYLCASSFGFRTWSTDTQYFGPGTRLTVL.

The chain uses TRBV28 and TRBJ1-5; no firm D call. The CDR3 runs 17 residues. Germline V lookup: CDR1 MDHEN, CDR2 SYDVKM. The V end lost 3 bases, the J end lost 0 bases, and 15 bases lay between the germline ends. The CDR3 is CASSFPPFGDSNQPQHF. The CDR3 DNA is TGTGCCAGCAGTTTCCCCCCTTTTGGTGATAGCAATCAGCCCCAGCATTTT.

The chain combines TRBV30 with TRBJ2-5, with D maybe TRBD2 (5 bases). Germline V lookup: CDR1 GTSNPN, CDR2 SVGIG (reference sequence). The length of the CDR3 is 14 residues. V was cut by 0 bases and J by 5 bases, with 13 bases left in between. The CDR3 DNA reads as TGTGCCTGGAGTGTAACTAGACCTCCGGAGACCCAGTACTTC. This codes for CAWSVTRPPETQYF.

This chain's CDR3 is CASSMAGNSPLHF. The DNA for the CDR3 is TGTGCCAGTAGTATGGCCGGTAATTCACCCCTCCACTTT. This rearrangement joins TRBV19 to TRBJ1-6; D gene ambiguous. Germline CDR1 reads LNHDA; CDR2 reads SQIVND (reference sequence). CDR3 length: 13 amino acids. Deletions cut 3 bases from V and 6 bases from J, with 6 bases between.

The gene calls are TRBV7-9 and TRBJ2-3; TRBD1 matches at 7 bases. J gave up 1 base and V 5 bases, and 12 bases lay outside the gene matches. This CDR3 has 17 residues. CDR1 and CDR2 from the germline V gene are SEHNR and FQNEAQ (reference sequence). The CDR3: CASSPYMTGRGTDTQYF. CDR3 nucleotide sequence: TGTGCCAGCAGCCCCTATATGACAGGGAGAGGCACAGATACGCAGTATTTT.

This chain connects TRBV6-5 to TRBJ2-5, with 7 bases matching TRBD1. The CDR3 runs 14 residues. Germline trimming cut 4 bases from V and 2 bases from J; bases unmatched to any gene: 4. Germline lookup yields CDR1 MNHEY and CDR2 SVGAGI. CDR3 protein: CASSLGTDQETQYF. As DNA, the CDR3 is TGTGCCAGCAGTTTAGGGACAGATCAAGAGACCCAGTACTTC.

This clone occurred a few times. This chain links TRBV5-4 with TRBJ2-7; 12 positions agree with TRBD2. The CDR3 loop spans 16 amino acids. V gave up 0 bases and J gave up 6 bases; unmatched junction bases: 7. Looked up from germline, CDR1 is SGHNT and CDR2 is YYREEE (reference sequence). CDR3 in amino acids: CASSLGVLAGGGEQYF. CDR3 sequence (DNA): TGTGCCAGCAGCTTGGGTGTACTAGCGGGAGGCGGCGAGCAGTACTTC.

The chain couples TRBV28 to TRBJ1-2; 9 bases are shared with TRBD1. The germline gives CDR1 MDHEN, CDR2 SYDVKM. The CDR3 runs to 14 residues. V lost 5 bases and J lost 3; bases outside the gene matches: 4. CDR3 loop: CASSITGGDYGYTF. In nucleotides, the CDR3 is TGTGCCAGCAGTATCACAGGGGGCGACTATGGCTACACCTTC.

The chain recombines TRBV6-1 with TRBJ2-7, with 13 bases identical to TRBD2. CDR1 MNHNS and CDR2 SASEGT come from the germline V gene. CDR3 size: 16 residues. Trimming took 3 bases from V and 0 from J; bases not matched to a gene: 2. The CDR3 DNA is TGTGCCAGCAGTGAGACTAGCGGGGGGCACTCCTACGAGCAGTACTTC. Translation gives CASSETSGGHSYEQYF.

This clone was recorded once. The chain combines TRBV7-2 with TRBJ2-7, with 9 bases that match TRBD2. Looked up from germline, CDR1 is SGHTA and CDR2 is FQGNSA. The V and J ends lost 3 bases and 2 bases, in that order; junction bases with no gene match: 11. The CDR3 has 17 residues. The CDR3 region has the DNA TGTGCCAGCAGCTTTCCCGCGTCGAGCGGGAGGCCCTACGAGCAGTACTTC. It encodes CASSFPASSGRPYEQYF.

V and J are TRBV27 and TRBJ1-5; the match to TRBD1 covers 7 bases. Germline-derived CDR1 and CDR2 are MNHEY and SMNVEV (reference sequence). The J segment lost 2 bases and the V segment lost 2 bases, leaving 6 bases of the junction unmatched. The CDR3 covers 16 residues. The CDR3, as DNA: TGTGCCAGCAGTTTAGTAGGGGGCGCGGGCAATCAGCCCCAGCATTTT. Encoded protein: CASSLVGGAGNQPQHF.

About this clone: The identical CDR3 is also encoded by other nucleotide sequences in the sample. The CDR3 protein is CASSFSGGNYEQYF. For the CDR3, the DNA is TGTGCCAGCAGCTTTAGCGGGGGTAACTACGAGCAGTACTTC. The rearrangement links TRBV11-2 to TRBJ2-7; 9 nucleotides match TRBD2. CDR1 is SGHAT and CDR2 is FQNNGV in the germline V gene. The CDR3 sequence is 14 residues long. V gave up 3 bases and J gave up 3 bases; unmatched junction bases: 3.

The chain couples TRBV27 to TRBJ2-7; 9 nucleotides match TRBD1. V shed 6 bases and J 4 bases; nucleotides not matched to a gene: 7. The CDR3 loop spans 14 amino acids. Germline V gene data show CDR1 as MNHEY and CDR2 as SMNVEV (reference sequence). The CDR3 DNA sequence: TGTGCCAGCAGGACTCGGACAGGGGTGTACGAGCAGTACTTC. It codes for CASRTRTGVYEQYF.

Only a few counts were recorded for this clone. The chain carries TRBV5-4 and TRBJ1-3; D remains unclear. The CDR3 consists of 15 residues. V was pared by 4 bases and J by 0 bases, with 11 bases between. Germline assignment: CDR1 SGHNT and CDR2 YYREEE (reference sequence). The CDR3 nucleotides read TGTGCCAGCAGCCCCGAACTTGTCTCTGGAAACACCATATATTTT. Translation gives CASSPELVSGNTIYF.

The gene calls are TRBV4-1 and TRBJ2-5; TRBD1 or TRBD2 may be the D gene (6 bases each). The V end lost 0 bases, the J end lost 5 bases, and 16 bases lay between the germline ends. Germline V gene data show CDR1 as MGHRA and CDR2 as YSYEKL. The length of the CDR3 is 16 residues. The CDR3 DNA is TGCGCCAGCAGCCAAGAGATGGAGGGGGAGTGGGAGACCCAGTACTTC. Translation gives CASSQEMEGEWETQYF.

The chain combines TRBV9 with TRBJ2-3; possible D gene TRBD1, 6 bases. Germline-derived CDR1 and CDR2 are SGDLS and YYNGEE. With 4 bases removed from V and 3 bases from J, the gap between germline ends came to 18 bases. The CDR3 loop spans 16 amino acids. The CDR3 spells CASSSGRGSITDTQYF. CDR3 nucleotides: TGTGCCAGCAGCTCCGGCAGGGGCTCAATTACAGATACGCAGTATTTT.

The gene calls are TRBV7-6 and TRBJ2-3, with D unresolved. The CDR3 has 15 amino acids. Trimming removed 2 bases at V and 2 bases at J, with 11 bases between. Germline V gene lookup returns CDR1 SGHVS and CDR2 FNYEAQ. The CDR3 bases are TGTGCCAGCAGCTTAACAGTTGGTCCCACAGATACGCAGTATTTT. Amino acid sequence: CASSLTVGPTDTQYF.

The genes are TRBV13 and TRBJ2-7; 10 bases agree with TRBD1. J was trimmed by 4 bases and V by 5 bases; bases with no gene match: 2. The CDR3 has 13 amino acids. Germline V lookup: CDR1 PRHDT, CDR2 FYEKMQ (reference sequence). The CDR3 here is CASSGQGDYEQYF. In DNA form, the CDR3 reads TGTGCCAGCAGCGGACAGGGGGATTACGAGCAGTACTTC.

The CDR3 spells CAWSAFPGTGFEQYF. The CDR3 coding sequence is TGTGCCTGGAGTGCCTTCCCCGGGACAGGGTTCGAGCAGTACTTC. The chain combines TRBV30 with TRBJ2-7; 9 nucleotides agree with TRBD1. The V and J ends lost 1 base and 6 bases, in that order; junction bases with no gene match: 10. This CDR3 is built from 15 residues. CDR1 is GTSNPN and CDR2 is SVGIG in the germline V gene (reference sequence).

The gene calls are TRBV6-5 and TRBJ1-1; tentatively, D is TRBD1 (6 bases). Germline V gene sequence: CDR1 MNHEY, CDR2 SVGAGI. This CDR3 comprises 15 residues. Trimming left V 6 bases short and J 1 base short, with 15 bases between. This CDR3 reads CASSSTGIGNTEAFF. The CDR3 nucleotides read TGTGCCAGCAGCTCCACAGGGATCGGGAACACTGAAGCTTTCTTT.

The chain uses TRBV4-3 and TRBJ2-1, with 7 bases matching TRBD2. This CDR3 is built from 16 residues. Germline V lookup: CDR1 LGHNA, CDR2 YSLEER. J lost 8 bases, V lost 4 bases, and 14 bases had no gene match. In DNA form, the CDR3 reads TGCGCCAGCAGCCCTAGCTGGGCGGGAGAGTTTCATGAGCAGTTCTTC. It is translated as CASSPSWAGEFHEQFF.

This chain connects TRBV2 to TRBJ1-5; TRBD1 aligns across 7 bases. In germline, CDR1 is SNHLY, CDR2 FYNNEI. After removal of 6 bases from V and 5 bases from J, the junction contained 10 bases not matched to a gene. The CDR3 spans 15 residues. This CDR3 reads CASSLTGTFYQPQHF. The CDR3 region has the DNA TGTGCCAGCAGCCTGACAGGGACATTCTATCAGCCCCAGCATTTT. The full variable domain, rest sourced from reference TRBV2 and TRBJ1-5, is EPEVTQTPSHQVTQMGQEVILRCVPISNHLYFYWYRQILGQKVEFLVSFYNNEISEKSEIFDDQFSVERPDGSNFTLKIRSTKLEDSAMYFCASSLTGTFYQPQHFGDGTRLSIL.

The chain is built from TRBV28 and TRBJ1-1; 7 bases line up with TRBD1. CDR1 MDHEN and CDR2 SYDVKM come from the germline V gene. The junction had 7 bases not matched to a gene; V was cut back by 4 bases and J by 5 bases. This CDR3 is built from 14 residues. This CDR3 is CASSSSYRGTEAFF. DNA of the CDR3: TGTGCCAGCAGTTCAAGCTACAGGGGTACTGAAGCTTTCTTT.

This clone was observed a few times. CDR3: CSVEDWGGGNYGYTF. As DNA, the CDR3 is TGCAGCGTTGAAGATTGGGGAGGGGGCAACTATGGCTACACCTTC. This chain links TRBV29-1 with TRBJ1-2; the match to TRBD1 covers 7 bases. Germline assignment: CDR1 SQVTM and CDR2 ANQGSEA. J gave up 2 bases and V 0 bases, and 6 bases lay outside the gene matches. The CDR3 is 15 residues long. The full variable domain, its missing parts supplied by reference TRBV29-1 and TRBJ1-2, is SAVISQKPSRDICQRGTSLTIQCQVDSQVTMMFWYRQQPGQSLTLIATANQGSEATYESGFVIDKFPISRPNLTFSTLTVSNMSPEDSSIYLCSVEDWGGGNYGYTFGSGTRLTVV.

The V call is TRBV2, the J call TRBJ2-1; 8 bases are shared with TRBD1. Trimming at V came to 7 bases and at J to 0 bases, leaving 8 bases not matched to a gene. Germline assignment: CDR1 SNHLY and CDR2 FYNNEI. The CDR3 runs to 16 residues. CDR3 amino acids: CASILTGGSSYNEQFF. CDR3 in DNA: TGTGCCAGCATTTTAACAGGGGGAAGCTCCTACAATGAGCAGTTCTTC.

This clone was recorded only once. V is TRBV19 and J is TRBJ1-5; D is uncertain. Trimming removed 5 bases from V and 4 bases from J, with 9 bases in between. Germline loops: CDR1 LNHDA, CDR2 SQIVND (reference sequence). This CDR3 spans 13 amino acids. Written as DNA, the CDR3 is TGTGCCAGTAGTTCGGCGGCAAATCAGCCCCAGCATTTT. This translates into CASSSAANQPQHF.